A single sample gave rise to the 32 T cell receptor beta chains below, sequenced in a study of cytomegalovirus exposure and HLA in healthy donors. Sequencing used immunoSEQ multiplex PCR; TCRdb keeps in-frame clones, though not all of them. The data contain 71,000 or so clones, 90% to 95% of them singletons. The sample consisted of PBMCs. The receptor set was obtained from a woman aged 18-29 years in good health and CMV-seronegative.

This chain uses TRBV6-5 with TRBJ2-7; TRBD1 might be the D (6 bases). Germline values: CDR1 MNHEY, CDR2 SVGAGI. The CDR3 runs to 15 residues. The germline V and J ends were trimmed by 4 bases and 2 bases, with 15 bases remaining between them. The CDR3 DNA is TGTGCCAGCAGTTCCAGGGGAAGGGGCACCTACGAGCAGTACTTC. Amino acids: CASSSRGRGTYEQYF.

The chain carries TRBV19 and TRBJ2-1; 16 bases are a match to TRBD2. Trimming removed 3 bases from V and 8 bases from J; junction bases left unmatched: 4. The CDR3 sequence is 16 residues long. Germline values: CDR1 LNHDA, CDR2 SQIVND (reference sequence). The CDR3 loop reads CASSIEGTSGRDEQFF. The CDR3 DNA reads TGTGCCAGTAGTATTGAGGGGACTAGCGGGAGGGATGAGCAGTTCTTC. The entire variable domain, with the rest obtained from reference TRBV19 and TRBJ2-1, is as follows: DGGITQSPKYLFRKEGQNVTLSCEQNLNHDAMYWYRQDPGQGLRLIYYSQIVNDFQKGDIAEGYSVSREKKESFPLTVTSAQKNPTAFYLCASSIEGTSGRDEQFFGPGTRLTVL.

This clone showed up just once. The CDR3 reads CASSYSMGRQPQHF. CDR3 sequence (DNA): TGTGCCAGCAGTTACTCGATGGGCAGGCAGCCCCAGCATTTT. The V and J genes are TRBV6-5 and TRBJ1-5, with unresolved D. Germline CDR1 and CDR2: MNHEY and SVGAGI. The CDR3 is made up of 14 amino acids. Deletions cut 0 bases from V and 7 bases from J, with 10 bases between.

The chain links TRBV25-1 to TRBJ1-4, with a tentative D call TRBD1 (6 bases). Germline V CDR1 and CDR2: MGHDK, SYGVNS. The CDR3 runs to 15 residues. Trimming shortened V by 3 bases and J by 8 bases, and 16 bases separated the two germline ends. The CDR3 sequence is CASSDKQGGGEKLFF. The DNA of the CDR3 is TGTGCCAGCAGTGATAAACAGGGAGGGGGGGAAAAACTGTTTTTT.

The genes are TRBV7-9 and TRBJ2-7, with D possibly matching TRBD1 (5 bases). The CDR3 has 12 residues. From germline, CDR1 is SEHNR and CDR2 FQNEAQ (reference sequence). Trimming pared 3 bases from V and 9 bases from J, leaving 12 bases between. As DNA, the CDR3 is TGTGCCAGCAGCTTTGAGGAAGGGGTGCAGTACTTC. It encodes CASSFEEGVQYF.

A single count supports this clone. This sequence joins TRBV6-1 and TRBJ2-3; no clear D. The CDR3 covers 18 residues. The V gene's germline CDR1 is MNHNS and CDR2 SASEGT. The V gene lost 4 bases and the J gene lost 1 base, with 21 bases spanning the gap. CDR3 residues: CASSGSLRMRTRTDTQYF. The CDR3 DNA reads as TGTGCCAGCAGTGGGTCCCTTAGAATGCGCACCCGCACAGATACGCAGTATTTT.

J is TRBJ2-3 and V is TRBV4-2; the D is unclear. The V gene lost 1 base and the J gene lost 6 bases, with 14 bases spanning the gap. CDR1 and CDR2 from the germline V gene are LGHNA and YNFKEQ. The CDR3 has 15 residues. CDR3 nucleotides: TGTGCCAGCAGCCAAGTTGGTGGCAGCGAGGATACGCAGTATTTT. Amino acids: CASSQVGGSEDTQYF.

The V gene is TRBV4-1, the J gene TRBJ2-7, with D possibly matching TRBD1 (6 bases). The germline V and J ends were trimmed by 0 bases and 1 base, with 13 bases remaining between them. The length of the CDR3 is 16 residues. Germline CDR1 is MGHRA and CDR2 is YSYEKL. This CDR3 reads CASSQDWMQGSYEQYF. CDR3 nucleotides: TGCGCCAGCAGCCAAGATTGGATGCAGGGGTCCTACGAGCAGTACTTC.

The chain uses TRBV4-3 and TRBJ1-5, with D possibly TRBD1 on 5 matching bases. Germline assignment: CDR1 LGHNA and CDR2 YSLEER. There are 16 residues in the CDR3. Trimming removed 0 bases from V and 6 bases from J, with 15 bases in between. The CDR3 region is CASSQEGGAAGQPQHF. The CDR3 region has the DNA TGCGCCAGCAGCCAAGAGGGGGGTGCGGCCGGTCAGCCCCAGCATTTT.

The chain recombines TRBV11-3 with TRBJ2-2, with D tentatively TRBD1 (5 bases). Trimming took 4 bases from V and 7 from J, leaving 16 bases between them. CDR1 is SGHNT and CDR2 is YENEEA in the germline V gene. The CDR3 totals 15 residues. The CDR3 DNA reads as TGTGCCAGCAGCTCGTCAGGGTGGTTCGGCGGGGAGCTGTTTTTT. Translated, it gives CASSSSGWFGGELFF.

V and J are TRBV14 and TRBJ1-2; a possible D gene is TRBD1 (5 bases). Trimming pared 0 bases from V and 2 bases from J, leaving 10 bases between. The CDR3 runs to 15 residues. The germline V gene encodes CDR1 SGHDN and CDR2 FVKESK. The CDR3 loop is CASSQEGARNYGYTF. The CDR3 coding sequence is TGTGCCAGCAGCCAAGAAGGGGCCAGGAACTATGGCTACACCTTC.

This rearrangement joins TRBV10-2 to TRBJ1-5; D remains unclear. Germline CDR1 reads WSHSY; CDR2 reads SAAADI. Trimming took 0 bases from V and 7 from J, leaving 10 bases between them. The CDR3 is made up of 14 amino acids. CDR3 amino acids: CASSESGAQQPQHF. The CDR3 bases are TGCGCCAGCAGTGAGTCGGGAGCTCAGCAGCCCCAGCATTTT.

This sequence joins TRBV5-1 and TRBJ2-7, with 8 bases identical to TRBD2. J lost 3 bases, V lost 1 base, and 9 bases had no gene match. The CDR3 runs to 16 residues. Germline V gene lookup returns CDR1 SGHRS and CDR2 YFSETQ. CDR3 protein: CASSLWGLRGDYEQYF. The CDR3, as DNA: TGCGCCAGCAGCTTGTGGGGTTTGCGGGGGGACTACGAGCAGTACTTC.

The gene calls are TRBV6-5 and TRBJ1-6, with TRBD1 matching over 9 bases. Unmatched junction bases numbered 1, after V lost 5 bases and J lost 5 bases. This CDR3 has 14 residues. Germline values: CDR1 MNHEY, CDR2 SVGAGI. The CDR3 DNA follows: TGTGCCAGCAGTCGGACAGGGGATAATTCACCCCTCCACTTT. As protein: CASSRTGDNSPLHF.

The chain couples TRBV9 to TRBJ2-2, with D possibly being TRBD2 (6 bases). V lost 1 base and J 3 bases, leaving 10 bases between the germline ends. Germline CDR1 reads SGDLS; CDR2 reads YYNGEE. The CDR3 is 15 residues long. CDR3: CASSVTGRDTGELFF. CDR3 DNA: TGTGCCAGCAGCGTAACCGGGAGAGACACCGGGGAGCTGTTTTTT.

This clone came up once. CDR3 sequence reads: CASSPRGTYEQYF. Written as DNA, the CDR3 is TGTGCCAGCAGTCCCCGGGGGACCTACGAGCAGTACTTC. This sequence joins TRBV27 and TRBJ2-7; a possible D gene is TRBD2 (6 bases). V was pared by 5 bases and J by 2 bases, with 10 bases between. The germline gives CDR1 MNHEY, CDR2 SMNVEV (reference sequence). The CDR3 length is 13 residues.

The CDR3 bases are TGTGCCAGCCTCGAAGAGACCCAGTACTTC. Protein: CASLEETQYF. This chain links TRBV6-1 with TRBJ2-5; no reliable D call. Trimming cost V 8 bases and J 3 bases, with 4 bases left between them. In germline, CDR1 is MNHNS, CDR2 SASEGT. There are 10 residues in the CDR3.

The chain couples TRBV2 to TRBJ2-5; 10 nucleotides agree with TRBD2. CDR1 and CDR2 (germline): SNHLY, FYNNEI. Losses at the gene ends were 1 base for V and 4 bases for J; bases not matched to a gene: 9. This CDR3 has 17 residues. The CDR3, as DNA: TGTGCCAGCAGTGAAGGAGCTAGCGGGAGCTCTGGAGAGACCCAGTACTTC. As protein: CASSEGASGSSGETQYF.

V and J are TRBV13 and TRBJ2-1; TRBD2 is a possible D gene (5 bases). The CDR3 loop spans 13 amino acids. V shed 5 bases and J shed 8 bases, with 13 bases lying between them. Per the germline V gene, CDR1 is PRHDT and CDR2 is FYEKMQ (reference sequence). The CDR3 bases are TGTGCCAGCAGCCAGTCGGGGTTGGATGAGCAGTTCTTC. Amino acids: CASSQSGLDEQFF.

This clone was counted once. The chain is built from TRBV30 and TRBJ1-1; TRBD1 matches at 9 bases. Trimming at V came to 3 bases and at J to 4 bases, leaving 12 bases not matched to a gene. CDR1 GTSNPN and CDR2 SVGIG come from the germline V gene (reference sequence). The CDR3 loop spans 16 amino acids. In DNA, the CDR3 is TGTGCCTGGAGCAACTCCCGGACAGGGGTTGGCACTGAAGCTTTCTTT. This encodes CAWSNSRTGVGTEAFF. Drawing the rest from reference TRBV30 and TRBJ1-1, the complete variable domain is SQTIHQWPATLVQPVGSPLSLECTVEGTSNPNLYWYRQAAGRGLQLLFYSVGIGQISSEVPQNLSASRPQDRQFILSSKKLLLSDSGFYLCAWSNSRTGVGTEAFFGQGTRLTVV.

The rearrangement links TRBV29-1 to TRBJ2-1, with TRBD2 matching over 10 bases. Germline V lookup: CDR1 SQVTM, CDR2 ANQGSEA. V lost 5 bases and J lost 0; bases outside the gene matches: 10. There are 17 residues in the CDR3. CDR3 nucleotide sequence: TGCAGCGTTCGGACTAGCGGATCCGTATCCTCCTACAATGAGCAGTTCTTC. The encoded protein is CSVRTSGSVSSYNEQFF.

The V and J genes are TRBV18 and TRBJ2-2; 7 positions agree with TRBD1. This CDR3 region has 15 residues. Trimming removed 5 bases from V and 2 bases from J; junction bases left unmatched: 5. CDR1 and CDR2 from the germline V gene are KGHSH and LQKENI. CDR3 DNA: TGTGCCAGCTCAACCGGGACAGACAACACCGGGGAGCTGTTTTTT. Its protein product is CASSTGTDNTGELFF.

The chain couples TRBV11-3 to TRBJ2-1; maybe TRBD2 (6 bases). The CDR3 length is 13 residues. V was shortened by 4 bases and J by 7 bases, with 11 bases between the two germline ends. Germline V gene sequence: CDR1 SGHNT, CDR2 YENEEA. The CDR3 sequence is CASSSTSLNEQFF. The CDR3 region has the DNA TGTGCCAGCAGCTCGACTAGTTTGAATGAGCAGTTCTTC.

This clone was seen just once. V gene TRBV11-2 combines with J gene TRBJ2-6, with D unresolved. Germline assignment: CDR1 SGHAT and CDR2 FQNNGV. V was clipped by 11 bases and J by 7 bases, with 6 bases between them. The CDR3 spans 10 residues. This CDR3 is CAYGANVLTF. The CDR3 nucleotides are TGTGCCTACGGTGCCAACGTCCTGACTTTC.

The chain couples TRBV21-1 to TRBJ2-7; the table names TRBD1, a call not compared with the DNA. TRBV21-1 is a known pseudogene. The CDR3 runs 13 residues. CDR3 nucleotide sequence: TGTGCCAGCAGCAGGGGAGACAGGTACGAGCAGTACTTC. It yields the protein CASSRGDRYEQYF.

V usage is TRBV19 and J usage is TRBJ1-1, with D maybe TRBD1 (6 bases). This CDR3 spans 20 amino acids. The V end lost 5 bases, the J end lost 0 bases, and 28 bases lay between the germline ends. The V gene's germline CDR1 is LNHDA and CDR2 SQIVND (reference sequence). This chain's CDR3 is CASSPLHGQIDQLMNTEAFF. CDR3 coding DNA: TGTGCCAGTAGTCCCCTCCATGGACAGATAGACCAACTTATGAACACTGAAGCTTTCTTT.

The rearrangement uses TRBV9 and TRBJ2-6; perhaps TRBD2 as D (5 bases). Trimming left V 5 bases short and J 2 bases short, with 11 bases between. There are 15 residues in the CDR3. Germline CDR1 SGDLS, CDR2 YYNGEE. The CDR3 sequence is CASSDYSTGANVLTF. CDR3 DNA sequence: TGTGCCAGCAGTGACTACTCGACTGGGGCCAACGTCCTGACTTTC.

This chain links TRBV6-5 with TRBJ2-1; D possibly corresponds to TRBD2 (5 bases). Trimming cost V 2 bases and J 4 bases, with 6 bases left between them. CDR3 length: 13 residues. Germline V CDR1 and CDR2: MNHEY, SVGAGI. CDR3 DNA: TGTGCCAGCAGTTACCCGGGATACAATGAGCAGTTCTTC. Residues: CASSYPGYNEQFF.

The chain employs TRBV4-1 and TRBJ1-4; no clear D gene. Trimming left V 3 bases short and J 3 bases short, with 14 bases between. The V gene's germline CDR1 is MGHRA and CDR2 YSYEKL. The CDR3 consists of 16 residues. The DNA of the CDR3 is TGCGCCAGCAGCCACCCGGGGAGCGGTCCTAATGAAAAACTGTTTTTT. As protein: CASSHPGSGPNEKLFF.

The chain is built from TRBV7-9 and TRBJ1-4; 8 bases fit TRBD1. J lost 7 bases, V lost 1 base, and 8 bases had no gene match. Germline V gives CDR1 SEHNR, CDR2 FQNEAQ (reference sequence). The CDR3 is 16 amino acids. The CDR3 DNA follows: TGTGCCAGCAGCTTAGGTTTGTCAGGGGGCGGTGAAAAACTGTTTTTT. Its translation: CASSLGLSGGGEKLFF.

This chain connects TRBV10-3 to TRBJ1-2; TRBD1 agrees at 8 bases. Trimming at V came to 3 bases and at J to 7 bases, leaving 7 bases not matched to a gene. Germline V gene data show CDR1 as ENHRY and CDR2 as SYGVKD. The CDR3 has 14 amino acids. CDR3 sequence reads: CAISDPGQGGGYTF. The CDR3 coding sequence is TGTGCCATCAGTGACCCCGGACAGGGTGGTGGCTACACCTTC.

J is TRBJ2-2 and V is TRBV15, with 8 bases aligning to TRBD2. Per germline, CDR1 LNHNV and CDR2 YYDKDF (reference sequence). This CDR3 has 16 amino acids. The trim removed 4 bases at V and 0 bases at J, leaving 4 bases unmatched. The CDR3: CATSNRAGANTGELFF. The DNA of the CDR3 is TGTGCCACCAGCAACCGAGCGGGGGCGAACACCGGGGAGCTGTTTTTT.